Below are 8 T cell receptor beta chains sequenced from a single sample in a study of blood T cell repertoires in COVID-19. Libraries were prepared by immunoSEQ multiplex PCR; TCRdb keeps only in-frame clonotypes and omits some of them. The sample lists tens of thousands of clones; about 86% were seen once. The material sequenced was peripheral blood. Receptors were obtained from a human donor with acute or convalescent COVID-19. The donor label of this sample is uncertain.

This rearrangement joins TRBV12-3 or TRBV12-4 to TRBJ1-1, with TRBD1 identical over 7 bases. The ends lost 6 bases at V and 5 bases at J; junction bases unmatched: 6. CDR3 length: 13 amino acids. The CDR3 loop is CASSLTGETEAFF. The DNA of the CDR3 is TGTGCCAGCAGCCTTACAGGGGAAACTGAAGCTTTCTTT.

This CDR3 is CASSLSFYQETQYF. The CDR3 DNA reads as TGTGCCAGCAGTTTATCTTTTTACCAAGAGACCCAGTACTTC. This chain connects TRBV28 to TRBJ2-5; no firm D call. The length of the CDR3 is 14 residues. Trimming shortened V by 1 base and J by 0 bases, and 6 bases separated the two germline ends. In germline, CDR1 is MDHEN, CDR2 SYDVKM.

This clone has only a few counts. The chain links TRBV27 to TRBJ2-7, with 8 bases identical to TRBD2. The CDR3 runs to 16 residues. Trimming at V came to 2 bases and at J to 2 bases, leaving 8 bases not matched to a gene. CDR1 is MNHEY, CDR2 SMNVEV, per germline (reference sequence). The CDR3 loop is CASSLLLAAGAYEQYF. The DNA of the CDR3 is TGTGCCAGCAGTTTACTACTAGCGGCGGGAGCCTACGAGCAGTACTTC.

This chain uses TRBV19 with TRBJ1-1; TRBD1 might be the D (5 bases). Germline CDR1 is LNHDA and CDR2 is SQIVND (reference sequence). V lost 3 bases and J lost 0, with 8 bases in between. The CDR3 covers 14 residues. DNA of the CDR3: TGTGCCAGTAGTATCCGGGGGGTGAACACTGAAGCTTTCTTT. It translates to CASSIRGVNTEAFF.

V and J are TRBV21-1 and TRBJ2-7; TRBD2 is the table's D call and was not checked against the DNA. TRBV21-1 is an annotated pseudogene. The CDR3 consists of 16 residues. CDR3 in amino acids: CASSKGRTGGSWEQYF. The CDR3 DNA sequence: TGTGCCAGCAGCAAAGGGAGGACGGGTGGGTCGTGGGAGCAGTACTTC.

In nucleotides, the CDR3 is TGTGCCAGCAGTAAAGGGACTAGCGGGAGGATAGATACGCAGTATTTT. It yields the protein CASSKGTSGRIDTQYF. V and J are TRBV6-2 or TRBV6-3 and TRBJ2-3; TRBD2 matches 15 bases. The CDR3 is made up of 16 amino acids. V lost 5 bases to trimming and J lost 5 bases; unmatched junction nucleotides: 5. The V gene's germline CDR1 is MNHEY and CDR2 SVGEGT.

This chain joins TRBV6-1 and TRBJ1-5; possibly TRBD1 for D (5 bases). CDR1 is MNHNS, CDR2 SASEGT, per germline. The CDR3 extends over 15 amino acids. Trimming took off 2 bases at V and 2 bases at J, with 10 bases between the two ends. CDR3 coding DNA: TGTGCCAGCAGTGAACAGGGAAGGGGCAATCAGCCCCAGCATTTT. Amino acids: CASSEQGRGNQPQHF.

The chain's CDR3 is CASSSTTLTDTQYF. The CDR3 nucleotides are TGTGCCAGCAGCTCGACTACCCTCACAGATACGCAGTATTTT. The J gene is TRBJ2-3, the V gene TRBV7-8; D may be TRBD2 (5 bases). Germline V lookup: CDR1 SGHVS, CDR2 FQNEAQ. V lost 4 bases and J lost 2, with 10 bases in between. There are 14 residues in the CDR3.